This TCR beta chain came from a study of breast tumors, draining lymph nodes, adjacent tissues. Study conclusions and caveats: Data fit most tumor T cells coming from lymph node, expanding in tumor.

TCRdb redid the calling of the multiplex PCR reads with MiXCR, one entry per CDR3 protein. The sample carries about 130,000 distinct CDR3 sequences, less than 20% recorded once. In its sample, this clonotype was seen many times. Its specificity is not known. The V gene lost 6 bases and the J gene lost 3 bases, with 12 bases spanning the gap. The CDR3 extends over 13 amino acids. Germline V lookup: CDR1 SGHVS, CDR2 FQNEAQ. Samples came from axillary lymph nodes draining the breast cancer. V is TRBV7-8 and J is TRBJ2-7; no definite D call. Sequencing input: axillary lymph node tissue. The TCR was taken from a female donor with breast cancer. Some clones in this sample may be carry-over from other donors' samples. The CDR3 DNA follows: TGTGCCAGCAGTCGGACCACAAACTACGAGCAGTACTTC. It codes for CASSRTTNYEQYF.